Each of the 9 T cell receptor beta chains below was sequenced from the same sample in a study of T cell changes during pregnancy in multiple sclerosis. The repertoire was sequenced with immunoSEQ multiplex PCR; TCRdb's copy has only in-frame clones and lacks some. Of over 85,000 clones in the sample, around 92% were seen once. The sequenced sample was peripheral blood, obtained after pregnancy. The receptor set was obtained from a female donor in good health, enrolled as a control in a pregnancy study.

The V gene is TRBV9, the J gene TRBJ2-3, with TRBD2 matching over 9 bases. The CDR3 is 16 amino acids. V lost 6 bases to trimming and J lost 3 bases; unmatched junction nucleotides: 11. Per germline, CDR1 SGDLS and CDR2 YYNGEE. The CDR3 protein is CASNKRGTSSTDTQYF. CDR3 nucleotides: TGTGCCAGCAACAAACGGGGGACTAGCTCAACAGATACGCAGTATTTT.

V gene TRBV7-2 combines with J gene TRBJ1-5; D remains unclear. This CDR3 is built from 15 residues. V gave up 1 base and J gave up 0 bases, with 7 bases separating them. Germline V gene sequence: CDR1 SGHTA, CDR2 FQGNSA. In DNA, the CDR3 is TGTGCCAGCAGCTTAGGCCGGGATAGCAATCAGCCCCAGCATTTT. It is translated as CASSLGRDSNQPQHF.

The rearrangement joins TRBV7-8 to TRBJ1-3; D may be TRBD1 (6 bases). This CDR3 spans 16 amino acids. Germline-derived CDR1 and CDR2 are SGHVS and FQNEAQ. Trimming left V 5 bases short and J 0 bases short, with 14 bases between. The CDR3 DNA follows: TGTGCCAGCAGCCGATCGACAGGCGCCTCTGGAAACACCATATATTTT. This encodes CASSRSTGASGNTIYF.

V gene TRBV4-3 combines with J gene TRBJ1-1; D possibly corresponds to TRBD1 (6 bases). V lost 0 bases and J 10 bases, leaving 18 bases between the germline ends. The CDR3 sequence is 15 residues long. From germline, CDR1 is LGHNA and CDR2 YSLEER. The CDR3 spells CASSQEEGVPLGAFF. The CDR3 region has the DNA TGCGCCAGCAGCCAAGAAGAGGGGGTCCCCTTGGGAGCTTTCTTT.

This clone has a handful of counts. The chain is built from TRBV7-2 and TRBJ2-7, with 8 bases identical to TRBD2. The CDR3 runs to 13 residues. Losses at the gene ends were 5 bases for V and 4 bases for J; bases not matched to a gene: 4. CDR1 and CDR2 (germline): SGHTA, FQGNSA. DNA of the CDR3: TGTGCCAGCAGCCCGGGACTAGGTTACGAGCAGTACTTC. Translated, it gives CASSPGLGYEQYF.

This rearrangement joins TRBV9 to TRBJ2-2, with 12 nucleotides matching TRBD2. The CDR3 runs 15 residues. Germline CDR1 is SGDLS and CDR2 is YYNGEE. V trimming: 4 bases; J trimming: 13 bases; junction bases outside the gene matches: 11. CDR3 region: CASSIRTSGEARLFF. The CDR3 region has the DNA TGTGCCAGCAGCATCAGGACTAGCGGGGAGGCCAGGCTGTTTTTT.

This chain links TRBV13 with TRBJ1-6, with a weak D call TRBD1 (5 bases). This CDR3 region has 14 residues. CDR1 is PRHDT and CDR2 is FYEKMQ in the germline V gene (reference sequence). Trimming took off 5 bases at V and 10 bases at J, with 15 bases between the two ends. In DNA form, the CDR3 reads TGTGCCAGCAGCCCGGGACTTATAGAGTCACCCCTCCACTTT. Amino acid sequence: CASSPGLIESPLHF.

This chain connects TRBV7-2 to TRBJ2-2, with TRBD2 matching 12 bases. V lost 5 bases to trimming and J lost 2 bases; unmatched junction nucleotides: 12. The CDR3 runs to 19 residues. Germline V gene sequence: CDR1 SGHTA, CDR2 FQGNSA. CDR3 DNA sequence: TGTGCCAGCAGCCGCCAAGTCCTAGCGGGGGGGCCTAACACCGGGGAGCTGTTTTTT. Translated: CASSRQVLAGGPNTGELFF.

The J gene is TRBJ2-5, the V gene TRBV6-5; 10 bases are shared with TRBD1. CDR1 is MNHEY and CDR2 is SVGAGI in the germline V gene. The CDR3 totals 15 residues. V lost 6 bases and J lost 2; bases outside the gene matches: 6. CDR3 amino acids: CASRRQGATQETQYF. CDR3 in DNA: TGTGCCAGCAGACGACAGGGGGCGACGCAAGAGACCCAGTACTTC.